This T cell receptor (beta chain) appears in the sequencing data of a study of T cell responses to AZD1222 COVID-19 vaccine. Study-level findings and limits: Spike-specific TCR depth and breadth grew after two AZD1222 doses. There were repertoire samples only from the period after the peak T cell response. Vaccine-related CD4 TCRs covered spike, predominating at 160-218 and 743-854. The sample set comprised mostly white British donors with more females, and clonal diversity was possibly underestimated.

As for this clone: As yet, its antigen is unknown.

V was clipped by 5 bases and J by 3 bases, with 8 bases between them. This CDR3 region has 13 residues. Germline CDR1 PRHDT, CDR2 FYEKMQ (reference sequence). Method: immunoSEQ multiplex PCR; TCRdb's copy keeps in-frame clones and lacks some. The sample lists approximately 81,000 clones, under 90% seen once, with about 1.3% in the top ten. The sample was peripheral blood, taken 28 days after the second AZD1222 dose. The chain employs TRBV13 and TRBJ1-5; D remains ambiguous. The clonotype was recovered from an adult who received the AZD1222 COVID-19 vaccine. Written as DNA, the CDR3 is TGTGCCAGCAGCCCAGGAAACAATCAGCCCCAGCATTTT. Translated: CASSPGNNQPQHF.